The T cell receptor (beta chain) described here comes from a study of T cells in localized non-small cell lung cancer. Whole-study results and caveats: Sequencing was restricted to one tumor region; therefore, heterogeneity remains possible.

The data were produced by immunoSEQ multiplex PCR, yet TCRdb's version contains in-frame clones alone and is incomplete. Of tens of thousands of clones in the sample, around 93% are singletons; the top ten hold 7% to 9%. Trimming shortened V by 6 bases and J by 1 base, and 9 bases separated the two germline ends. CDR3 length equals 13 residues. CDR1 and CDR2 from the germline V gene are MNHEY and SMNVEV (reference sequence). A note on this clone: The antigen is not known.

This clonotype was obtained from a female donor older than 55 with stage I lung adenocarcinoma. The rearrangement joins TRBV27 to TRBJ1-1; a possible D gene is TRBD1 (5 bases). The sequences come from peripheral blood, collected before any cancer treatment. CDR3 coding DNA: TGTGCCAGCAGCCGCCAGGGGAACACTGAAGCTTTCTTT. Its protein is CASSRQGNTEAFF.